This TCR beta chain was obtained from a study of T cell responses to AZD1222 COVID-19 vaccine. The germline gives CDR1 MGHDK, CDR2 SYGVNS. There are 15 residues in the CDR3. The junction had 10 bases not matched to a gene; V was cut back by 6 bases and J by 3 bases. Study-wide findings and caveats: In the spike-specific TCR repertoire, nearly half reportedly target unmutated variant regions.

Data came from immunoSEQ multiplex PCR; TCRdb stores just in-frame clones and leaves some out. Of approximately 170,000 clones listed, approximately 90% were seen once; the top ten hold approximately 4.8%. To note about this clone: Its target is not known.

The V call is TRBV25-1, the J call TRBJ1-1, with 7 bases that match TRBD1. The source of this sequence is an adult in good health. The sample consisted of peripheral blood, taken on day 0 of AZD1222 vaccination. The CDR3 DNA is TGTGCCAGCAGGGAGGAAGGGGGCGGGTACACTGAAGCTTTCTTT. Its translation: CASREEGGGYTEAFF. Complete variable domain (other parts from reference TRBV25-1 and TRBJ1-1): EADIYQTPRYLVIGTGKKITLECSQTMGHDKMYWYQQDPGMELHLIHYSYGVNSTEKGDLSSESTVSRIRTEHFPLTLESARPSHTSQYLCASREEGGGYTEAFFGQGTRLTVV.